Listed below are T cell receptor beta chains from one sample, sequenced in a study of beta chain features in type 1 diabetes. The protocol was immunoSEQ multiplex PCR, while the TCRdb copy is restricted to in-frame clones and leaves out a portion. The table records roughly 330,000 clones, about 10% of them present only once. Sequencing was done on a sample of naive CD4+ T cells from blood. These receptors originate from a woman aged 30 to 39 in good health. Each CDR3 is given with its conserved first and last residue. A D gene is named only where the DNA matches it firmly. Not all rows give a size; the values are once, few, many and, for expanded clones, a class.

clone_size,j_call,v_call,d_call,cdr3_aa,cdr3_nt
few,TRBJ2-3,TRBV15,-,CATSRKGWGRPDTQYF,TGTGCCACCAGCAGAAAAGGGTGGGGGCGCCCAGATACGCAGTATTTT
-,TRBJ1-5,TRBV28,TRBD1,CASSYSGQVPNQPQHF,TGTGCCAGCAGTTATTCGGGACAGGTTCCTAATCAGCCCCAGCATTTT
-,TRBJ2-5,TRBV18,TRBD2,CASSPRLAGEETQYF,TGTGCCAGCTCACCCCGGCTAGCGGGGGAAGAGACCCAGTACTTC
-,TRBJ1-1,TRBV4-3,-,CASSQARRGRMNTEAFF,TGCGCCAGCAGCCAAGCGAGGCGGGGCCGGATGAACACTGAAGCTTTCTTT
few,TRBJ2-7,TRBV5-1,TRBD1,CASSPGDRESTYEQYF,TGCGCCAGCAGCCCGGGGGACAGGGAGTCAACCTACGAGCAGTACTTC
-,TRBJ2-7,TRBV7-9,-,CASSLDGSYEQYF,TGTGCCAGCAGCTTAGACGGGAGCTACGAGCAGTACTTC
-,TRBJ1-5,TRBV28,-,CASSLQVPNQPQHF,TGTGCCAGCAGTTTGCAGGTCCCTAATCAGCCCCAGCATTTT
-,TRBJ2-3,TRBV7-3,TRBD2,CASSLRASGTSTDTQYF,TGTGCCAGCAGCCTCAGGGCTAGCGGGACTAGCACAGATACGCAGTATTTT
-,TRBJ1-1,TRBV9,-,CASSGQGTEAFF,TGTGCCAGCAGCGGCCAGGGAACTGAAGCTTTCTTT
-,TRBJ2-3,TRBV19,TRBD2,CASSGPSGRGQDTQYF,TGTGCCAGTAGTGGCCCTAGCGGGAGGGGTCAAGATACGCAGTATTTT
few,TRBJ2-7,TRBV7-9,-,CASSSLQVTADEQYF,TGTGCCAGCAGCTCGTTACAGGTAACGGCGGACGAGCAGTACTTC
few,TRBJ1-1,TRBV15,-,CATSRDPGVSMNTEAFF,TGTGCCACCAGCAGAGATCCGGGGGTTTCTATGAACACTGAAGCTTTCTTT
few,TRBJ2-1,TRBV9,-,CASSATGQMSNEQFF,TGTGCCAGCAGCGCGACGGGACAAATGTCCAATGAGCAGTTCTTC
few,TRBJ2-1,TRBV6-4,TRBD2,CASSDSTSGRVDEQFF,TGTGCCAGCAGTGACTCGACTAGCGGGAGGGTTGATGAGCAGTTCTTC
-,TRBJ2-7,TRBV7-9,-,CASSLALRGTRYEQYF,TGTGCCAGCAGCTTAGCGCTTCGGGGTACCCGCTACGAGCAGTACTTC
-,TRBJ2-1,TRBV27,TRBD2,CASSLFGRADEQFF,TGTGCCAGCAGTTTGTTCGGGAGGGCTGATGAGCAGTTCTTC
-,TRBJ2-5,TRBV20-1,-,CSARGWETQYF,TGCAGTGCTAGGGGCTGGGAGACCCAGTACTTC
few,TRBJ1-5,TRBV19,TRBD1,CASRVTWTGNQPQHF,TGTGCCAGTAGAGTAACCTGGACAGGTAATCAGCCCCAGCATTTT
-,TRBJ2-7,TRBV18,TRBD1,CASSRQGTYEQYF,TGTGCCAGCTCACGACAGGGGACCTACGAGCAGTACTTC
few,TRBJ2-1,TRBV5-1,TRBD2,CASSFGTTNEQFF,TGCGCCAGCAGCTTCGGGACTACAAATGAGCAGTTCTTC
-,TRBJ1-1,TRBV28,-,CASSRLVGGNTEAFF,TGTGCCAGCAGCCGGTTGGTAGGGGGGAACACTGAAGCTTTCTTT
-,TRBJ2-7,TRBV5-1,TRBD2,CASSVAGSSYEQYF,TGCGCCAGCAGCGTAGCGGGGAGCTCCTACGAGCAGTACTTC
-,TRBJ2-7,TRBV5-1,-,CASSSRLNQGHEQYF,TGCGCCAGCAGCTCCCGACTTAATCAGGGCCACGAGCAGTACTTC
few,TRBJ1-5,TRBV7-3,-,CASSLTADQPQHF,TGTGCCAGCAGCTTAACGGCGGATCAGCCCCAGCATTTT
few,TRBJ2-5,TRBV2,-,CASSSRQVPETQYF,TGTGCCAGCAGTTCTCGACAGGTTCCAGAGACCCAGTACTTC
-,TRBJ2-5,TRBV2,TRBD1,CASNLDRARTQYF,TGTGCCAGCAACCTTGACAGGGCAAGGACCCAGTACTTC
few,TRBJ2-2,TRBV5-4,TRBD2,CASSSFPGLAYTGELFF,TGTGCCAGCAGCTCATTCCCGGGACTAGCGTACACCGGGGAGCTGTTTTTT
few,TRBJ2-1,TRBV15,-,CATSRAFGEQFF,TGTGCCACCAGCAGAGCTTTCGGGGAGCAGTTCTTC
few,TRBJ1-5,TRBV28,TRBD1,CASSLGQGSNQPQHF,TGTGCCAGCAGTCTGGGACAGGGGAGCAATCAGCCCCAGCATTTT
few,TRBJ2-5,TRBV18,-,CASSPPAGVKQETQYF,TGTGCCAGCTCACCACCTGCGGGCGTGAAACAAGAGACCCAGTACTTC